The 20 T cell receptor beta chains in this list originate from one sample, sequenced in a study of shared clonotypes between healthy human individuals. The protocol was immunoSEQ multiplex PCR, while the TCRdb copy is restricted to in-frame clones and leaves out a portion. The sample has roughly 2 million clones; approximately 94% are singletons. The sequenced sample was naive CD4+ T cells sorted from blood. Subset here: CD45RA+ positively selected. The receptors were gathered from a young man in good health.

J is TRBJ1-2 and V is TRBV27; 9 nucleotides align to TRBD1. Germline V gene sequence: CDR1 MNHEY, CDR2 SMNVEV (reference sequence). Germline trimming cut 5 bases from V and 3 bases from J; bases unmatched to any gene: 19. CDR3 length: 19 amino acids. This chain's CDR3 is CASSPRLGQGIIRDYGYTF. The DNA of the CDR3 is TGTGCCAGCAGTCCAAGACTGGGACAGGGAATCATCAGGGACTATGGCTACACCTTC.

The chain uses TRBV5-5 and TRBJ2-1; possibly TRBD1 for D (5 bases). Germline V gives CDR1 SGHKS, CDR2 YYEKEE (reference sequence). CDR3 size: 15 residues. V dropped 4 bases and J dropped 0 bases, with 11 bases sitting between them. CDR3 sequence (DNA): TGTGCCAGCAGCAAGGACACAAGCTCCTACAATGAGCAGTTCTTC. It encodes CASSKDTSSYNEQFF.

The J gene is TRBJ2-5, the V gene TRBV7-3; 11 nucleotides align to TRBD2. Trimming cost V 3 bases and J 1 base; bases outside gene matches: 4. Germline V gives CDR1 SGHTA, CDR2 FQGTGA. The CDR3 contains 16 residues. CDR3 loop: CASSLAGTSGQETQYF. In DNA form, the CDR3 reads TGTGCCAGCAGCTTGGCCGGGACTAGCGGCCAAGAGACCCAGTACTTC. Supplemented by reference TRBV7-3 and TRBJ2-5, the full variable domain reads GAGVSQTPSNKVTEKGKYVELRCDPISGHTALYWYRQSLGQGPEFLIYFQGTGAADDSGLPNDRFFAVRPEGSVSTLKIQRTERGDSAVYLCASSLAGTSGQETQYFGPGTRLLVL.

The chain is built from TRBV4-2 and TRBJ2-1; D gene unclear. The length of the CDR3 is 11 residues. V was pared by 4 bases and J by 5 bases, with 3 bases between. In germline, CDR1 is LGHNA, CDR2 YNFKEQ. The CDR3 nucleotides are TGTGCCAGCAGCCTCGACAATGAGCAGTTCTTC. Encoded protein: CASSLDNEQFF.

As concerns this clone: The same CDR3 arises from other DNA sequences in this sample as well. The V call is TRBV6-1, the J call TRBJ2-7; 9 bases are a match to TRBD1. V gave up 4 bases and J gave up 0 bases; unmatched junction bases: 1. The CDR3 contains 14 residues. Looked up from germline, CDR1 is MNHNS and CDR2 is SASEGT. The CDR3 DNA reads as TGTGCCAGCAGTGCGGGACAGGGCTCCTACGAGCAGTACTTC. Its protein product is CASSAGQGSYEQYF.

This chain links TRBV27 with TRBJ1-6; D not resolved. Looked up from germline, CDR1 is MNHEY and CDR2 is SMNVEV (reference sequence). Trimming took 6 bases from V and 0 from J, leaving 12 bases between them. This CDR3 has 16 amino acids. CDR3 residues: CASRYDLSSYNSPLHF. CDR3 DNA: TGTGCCAGCAGATATGACCTGAGCTCCTATAATTCACCCCTCCACTTT.

The chain links TRBV6-1 to TRBJ2-3, with 7 bases fitting TRBD1. The V segment lost 5 bases and the J segment 2 bases; nucleotides outside the gene matches: 7. The length of the CDR3 is 15 residues. Looked up from germline, CDR1 is MNHNS and CDR2 is SASEGT. In DNA, the CDR3 is TGTGCCAGCAGTCTCCGACAGGGCCCCACAGATACGCAGTATTTT. It yields the protein CASSLRQGPTDTQYF.

As DNA, the CDR3 is TGTGCCATCAGTGAGTTGGGGACTAACTATGGCTACACCTTC. It is translated as CAISELGTNYGYTF. V is TRBV10-3 and J is TRBJ1-2; D remains unclear. The CDR3 loop spans 14 amino acids. Germline V gene sequence: CDR1 ENHRY, CDR2 SYGVKD. V was trimmed by 1 base and J by 0 bases, leaving 6 bases between them.

The chain joins TRBV5-4 to TRBJ1-6; TRBD1 matches at 7 bases. The germline V gene encodes CDR1 SGHNT and CDR2 YYREEE (reference sequence). After removal of 0 bases from V and 7 bases from J, the junction contained 4 bases not matched to a gene. The CDR3 length is 15 residues. The CDR3 region is CASSLAGQPNSPLHF. The CDR3 bases are TGTGCCAGCAGCTTGGCGGGACAGCCAAATTCACCCCTCCACTTT.

The DNA of the CDR3 is TGTGCCAGTAGTACAAGAGTGAGGGACACTGAAGCTTTCTTT. It encodes CASSTRVRDTEAFF. V and J are TRBV19 and TRBJ1-1; D is unclear. Trimming took 4 bases from V and 3 from J, leaving 12 bases between them. The CDR3 consists of 14 residues. CDR1 LNHDA and CDR2 SQIVND come from the germline V gene (reference sequence).

This clone was detected only a few times. Other DNA sequences of this sample code for an identical CDR3. The V and J genes are TRBV28 and TRBJ1-2; the match to TRBD1 covers 8 bases. V shed 2 bases and J 2 bases; nucleotides not matched to a gene: 1. In germline, CDR1 is MDHEN, CDR2 SYDVKM. The CDR3 has 14 residues. CDR3 nucleotides: TGTGCCAGCAGTTTACAGGGGGCAAACTATGGCTACACCTTC. Protein: CASSLQGANYGYTF.

The chain employs TRBV6-1 and TRBJ1-1; D is unclear. The CDR3 consists of 13 residues. Germline CDR1 MNHNS, CDR2 SASEGT. The V and J ends lost 2 bases and 0 bases respectively, with 4 bases between them. The CDR3 sequence is CASSEKLNTEAFF. The CDR3 DNA follows: TGTGCCAGCAGTGAAAAATTGAACACTGAAGCTTTCTTT.

V and J are TRBV2 and TRBJ2-6, with no clear D. V lost 6 bases and J 2 bases, leaving 14 bases between the germline ends. CDR3 size: 16 residues. CDR1 SNHLY and CDR2 FYNNEI come from the germline V gene. This chain's CDR3 is CASSSTWDTGANVLTF. CDR3 coding DNA: TGTGCCAGCAGCTCCACCTGGGATACTGGGGCCAACGTCCTGACTTTC. The whole variable domain, remainder taken from reference TRBV2 and TRBJ2-6, is EPEVTQTPSHQVTQMGQEVILRCVPISNHLYFYWYRQILGQKVEFLVSFYNNEISEKSEIFDDQFSVERPDGSNFTLKIRSTKLEDSAMYFCASSSTWDTGANVLTFGAGSRLTVL.

About this clone: Other nucleotide sequences from this sample produce the same CDR3. V usage is TRBV9 and J usage is TRBJ2-2; D remains ambiguous. The germline gives CDR1 SGDLS, CDR2 YYNGEE. Trimming took 1 base from V and 3 from J, leaving 4 bases between them. The CDR3 runs 13 residues. This CDR3 reads CASSVRDTGELFF. The CDR3 DNA reads as TGTGCCAGCAGCGTACGAGACACCGGGGAGCTGTTTTTT.

This clone has only a few counts. J is TRBJ1-2 and V is TRBV5-1, with D possibly matching TRBD1 (5 bases). From germline, CDR1 is SGHRS and CDR2 YFSETQ. The CDR3 is 13 residues long. The ends were cut back, 0 bases at V and 4 bases at J, with 7 bases in the middle. The CDR3: CASSLGRVYGYTF. The CDR3 coding sequence is TGCGCCAGCAGCTTGGGCAGGGTCTATGGCTACACCTTC.

The chain links TRBV4-1 to TRBJ2-1; perhaps TRBD2 as D (5 bases). The CDR3 extends over 13 amino acids. The V end was cut by 0 bases, the J end by 12 bases, with 12 bases between. Germline V gives CDR1 MGHRA, CDR2 YSYEKL. The CDR3 is CASSQDRGFRQFF. The DNA of the CDR3 is TGCGCCAGCAGCCAAGATCGGGGATTCCGGCAGTTCTTC.

The chain carries TRBV5-4 and TRBJ2-7, with D perhaps TRBD1 (6 bases). Germline V gene sequence: CDR1 SGHNT, CDR2 YYREEE (reference sequence). The CDR3 loop spans 16 amino acids. Trimming took 3 bases from V and 0 from J, leaving 16 bases between them. CDR3 sequence: CASSSKKTGASYEQYF. In DNA, the CDR3 is TGTGCCAGCAGCTCGAAAAAGACAGGAGCCTCCTACGAGCAGTACTTC.

Comments on this clone: This specimen includes other DNA sequences encoding the same CDR3. The rearrangement joins TRBV11-2 to TRBJ2-1; TRBD1 aligns across 7 bases. V dropped 5 bases and J dropped 4; count of bases not matched to a gene: 8. Germline CDR1 reads SGHAT; CDR2 reads FQNNGV. The CDR3 runs 15 residues. This CDR3 reads CASSLNRGSYNEQFF. DNA of the CDR3: TGTGCCAGCAGCCTAAACAGGGGATCATACAATGAGCAGTTCTTC.

The table lists this clone with a count of one. CDR3 DNA sequence: TGTGCCAGCAGCTTAGGGACAGCCCCTTCCTATAATTCACCCCTCCACTTT. It codes for CASSLGTAPSYNSPLHF. The chain employs TRBV7-6 and TRBJ1-6; maybe TRBD1 (6 bases). Germline-derived CDR1 and CDR2 are SGHVS and FNYEAQ. This CDR3 is 17 amino acids long. With 1 base removed from V and 1 base from J, the gap between germline ends came to 11 bases.

This clone appeared a single time. The chain is built from TRBV5-1 and TRBJ1-5; 9 bases fit TRBD1. V was clipped by 5 bases and J by 5 bases; unmatched bases: 8. Germline lookup yields CDR1 SGHRS and CDR2 YFSETQ. The CDR3 is 15 amino acids. CDR3 amino acids: CASRPTGGSDQPQHF. The CDR3 coding sequence is TGCGCCAGCAGACCAACAGGGGGCTCGGATCAGCCCCAGCATTTT. The full variable domain, in which reference TRBV5-1 and TRBJ1-5 provide the parts outside the CDR3, is KAGVTQTPRYLIKTRGQQVTLSCSPISGHRSVSWYQQTPGQGLQFLFEYFSETQRNKGNFPGRFSGRQFSNSRSEMNVSTLELGDSALYLCASRPTGGSDQPQHFGDGTRLSIL.